This passage covers 5 T cell receptor beta chains from one sample sequenced in a study of cytomegalovirus exposure and HLA in healthy donors. The primer mix had 60 Vbeta and 13 Jbeta primers. Only in-frame clones appear in the TCRdb table, and some are missing; sequencing was by immunoSEQ multiplex PCR. There are around 45,000 clones in the sample, with 17% held by the top ten. Specimen: PBMCs. All receptors come from a male donor in good health and CMV-seronegative.

The gene calls are TRBV6-6 and TRBJ1-1; D uncertain. The germline V and J ends were trimmed by 0 bases and 11 bases, with 10 bases remaining between them. Germline CDR1 reads MNHNY; CDR2 reads SVGAGI (reference sequence). This CDR3 comprises 12 residues. CDR3 protein: CASSYSNERAFF. DNA for the CDR3: TGTGCCAGCAGTTACTCGAACGAGCGGGCTTTCTTT.

This chain uses TRBV6-5 with TRBJ2-1; 8 bases agree with TRBD2. With 4 bases clipped from V and 5 bases from J, the junction kept 10 bases outside the gene matches. Germline V lookup: CDR1 MNHEY, CDR2 SVGAGI. The CDR3 is 16 residues long. The CDR3 sequence: CASSSSSAGAHNEQFF. The CDR3 bases are TGTGCCAGCAGTTCTTCCTCAGCGGGGGCCCACAATGAGCAGTTCTTC.

The chain recombines TRBV7-9 with TRBJ1-1, with D perhaps matching TRBD1 (6 bases). CDR3 size: 17 residues. Looked up from germline, CDR1 is SEHNR and CDR2 is FQNEAQ (reference sequence). Trimming shortened V by 1 base and J by 4 bases, and 19 bases separated the two germline ends. CDR3 region: CASSLGTGGQGATEAFF. DNA of the CDR3: TGTGCCAGCAGCTTAGGAACCGGGGGGCAAGGGGCCACTGAAGCTTTCTTT.

This chain connects TRBV11-1 to TRBJ2-3, with D perhaps matching TRBD2 (5 bases). The V gene lost 5 bases and the J gene lost 1 base, with 10 bases spanning the gap. The CDR3 has 14 amino acids. CDR1 and CDR2 from the germline V gene are SGHAT and FQDESV (reference sequence). DNA for the CDR3: TGTGCCAGCAGCCCTCTGAGGGGCACAGATACGCAGTATTTT. Its protein is CASSPLRGTDTQYF.

The chain couples TRBV6-6 to TRBJ1-4; possible D gene TRBD1, 5 bases. The germline V gene has CDR1 MNHNY and CDR2 SVGAGI (reference sequence). Trimming stripped 2 bases from V and 7 bases from J, with 11 bases between. CDR3 length: 14 amino acids. The CDR3 coding sequence is TGTGCCAGCAGTTACGAGGCCGGGGGTGAAAAACTGTTTTTT. This codes for CASSYEAGGEKLFF.